The source of this T cell receptor beta chain is a study of OX40 agonist ivuxolimab in advanced cancers. In the study overall: Three patients, one with hepatocellular carcinoma and two with cutaneous melanoma, responded partially.

Sequenced by immunoSEQ multiplex PCR; TCRdb stores in-frame clones only, minus some. Here the sample spans roughly 22,000 clones, roughly nine tenths being singletons. Study results and limitations: There were, on average, more expanded clones in CD8+ T cells than in CD4+.

For this clone: Its target is not known.

Germline V gene data show CDR1 as MNHNS and CDR2 as SASEGT. This CDR3 is 18 amino acids long. V lost 0 bases to trimming and J lost 2 bases; unmatched junction nucleotides: 10. Patients were ruled out by autoimmune disease history or systemic immunosuppression. The input for sequencing was CD4+ or CD8+ T cells sorted from blood, taken in a trial of the OX40 agonist ivuxolimab. The V gene is TRBV6-1, the J gene TRBJ1-1; 9 positions agree with TRBD1. This sequence originates from an adult with an advanced solid tumor such as melanoma, head and neck, liver or kidney cancer. This CDR3 is CASSEARTGETINTEAFF. The CDR3 nucleotides are TGTGCCAGCAGTGAAGCCAGGACAGGGGAAACGATCAACACTGAAGCTTTCTTT.